Reported below is one TCR beta chain. Its antigen is unknown. The data belong to a study of STAT3 mutations in large granular lymphocyte leukemia. For the study at large: Roughly half the longitudinally sequenced T-LGLL patients had canonical STAT3 mutations.

The germline CDR1 and CDR2 sequences are SGHDT and YYEEEE. The ends were cut back, 0 bases at V and 4 bases at J, with 13 bases in the middle. This CDR3 comprises 15 residues. General study results and limits: At least one immunodominant TCR beta clonotype appeared in every T-cell large granular lymphocyte leukemia patient.

Each sample's TCRbeta library yielded on average roughly 41,000 productive templates. Assay: immunoSEQ multiplex PCR; the TCRdb copy retains only in-frame clones and omits some. The sample shows tens of thousands of clones, approximately 91% of them seen only once. This chain connects TRBV5-6 to TRBJ2-5, with D possibly TRBD2 on 5 matching bases. This receptor was identified in a human donor with T large granular lymphocyte leukemia. Some clones in this sample may be carry-over from other donors' samples. Source material: PBMCs. The CDR3 region is CASSLEPSPRETQYF. DNA of the CDR3: TGTGCCAGCAGCTTGGAACCTAGCCCCCGAGAGACCCAGTACTTC.